The 9 T cell receptor beta chains in this list originate from one sample, sequenced in a study of blood T cell repertoires in COVID-19. Produced via immunoSEQ multiplex PCR; TCRdb's table is partial and in-frame only. The data show about 87,000 clones, around three quarters seen once. What was sequenced was peripheral blood. All receptors derive from a woman in her fifties or sixties with acute or convalescent COVID-19.

This rearrangement joins TRBV10-3 to TRBJ2-7; TRBD2 matches 9 bases. V dropped 0 bases and J dropped 11; count of bases not matched to a gene: 17. CDR3 length: 17 amino acids. Per the germline V gene, CDR1 is ENHRY and CDR2 is SYGVKD. The DNA for the CDR3 is TGTGCCATCAGTGAGTCCCCGTGGCGGGGGGGCCCCGCCGGAGAGTACTTC. Translated: CAISESPWRGGPAGEYF.

The rearrangement links TRBV18 to TRBJ2-7; 8 bases are shared with TRBD2. The V and J ends lost 2 bases and 1 base, in that order; junction bases with no gene match: 4. The CDR3 has 15 residues. Germline assignment: CDR1 KGHSH and CDR2 LQKENI. CDR3 amino acids: CASSPAGGQSYEQYF. The CDR3 region has the DNA TGTGCCAGCTCACCAGCGGGGGGTCAATCCTACGAGCAGTACTTC.

The chain employs TRBV7-2 and TRBJ1-5; TRBD1 matches at 10 bases. The V gene end was trimmed by 1 base and the J gene end by 6 bases; junction bases not matched to a gene: 6. In germline, CDR1 is SGHTA, CDR2 FQGNSA. This CDR3 has 16 residues. CDR3 nucleotides: TGTGCCAGCAGCTTAGTGAAGGGACAGGGGAGTCAGCCCCAGCATTTT. Protein: CASSLVKGQGSQPQHF. Complete variable domain (other parts from reference TRBV7-2 and TRBJ1-5): GAGVSQSPSNKVTEKGKDVELRCDPISGHTALYWYRQSLGQGLEFLIYFQGNSAPDKSGLPSDRFSAERTGGSVSTLTIQRTQQEDSAVYLCASSLVKGQGSQPQHFGDGTRLSIL.

V gene TRBV19 combines with J gene TRBJ2-1; D ambiguous. CDR3 length: 14 residues. The germline gives CDR1 LNHDA, CDR2 SQIVND (reference sequence). The V and J ends lost 5 bases and 0 bases respectively, with 8 bases between them. This CDR3 is CASSLPGSYNEQFF. CDR3 sequence (DNA): TGTGCCAGTAGTCTACCTGGCTCCTACAATGAGCAGTTCTTC.

V usage is TRBV20-1 and J usage is TRBJ2-7, with D maybe TRBD1 (6 bases). The CDR3 runs 11 residues. Looked up from germline, CDR1 is DFQATT and CDR2 is SNEGSKA (reference sequence). Trimming left V 4 bases short and J 5 bases short, with 9 bases between. The CDR3 here is CSAKQGNEQYF. CDR3 nucleotide sequence: TGCAGTGCTAAACAGGGAAACGAGCAGTACTTC.

The chain is built from TRBV19 and TRBJ2-6, with TRBD2 as a possible D gene (6 bases). The germline CDR1 and CDR2 sequences are LNHDA and SQIVND (reference sequence). Deletions cut 6 bases from V and 0 bases from J, with 15 bases between. The CDR3 is made up of 17 amino acids. The CDR3 coding sequence is TGTGCCAGTAGATTGGAGGGCCTGAGCTCTGGGGCCAACGTCCTGACTTTC. Translated: CASRLEGLSSGANVLTF.

CDR3 sequence (DNA): TGTGCCAGCATCGACAGGGCCTACGAGCAGTACTTC. Residues: CASIDRAYEQYF. V and J are TRBV6-5 and TRBJ2-7, with 7 bases that match TRBD1. The length of the CDR3 is 12 residues. Germline CDR1 is MNHEY and CDR2 is SVGAGI. J gave up 2 bases and V 7 bases, and 2 bases lay outside the gene matches.

This clone was recorded once. The chain links TRBV3-1 (or the pseudogene TRBV3-2) to TRBJ1-1; D may be TRBD1 (6 bases). The CDR3 sequence is 17 residues long. Trimming left V 1 base short and J 0 bases short, with 15 bases between. The germline gives CDR1 LGHDT, CDR2 YNNKEL (reference sequence). The CDR3 loop is CASSQAIGTGLNTEAFF. Here the CDR3 DNA reads TGTGCCAGCAGCCAAGCGATCGGAACAGGGTTGAACACTGAAGCTTTCTTT.

This chain connects TRBV28 to TRBJ2-6, with 7 bases that match TRBD1. Germline CDR1 MDHEN, CDR2 SYDVKM. V lost 7 bases and J lost 0; bases outside the gene matches: 3. The CDR3 contains 15 residues. The CDR3 nucleotides are TGTGCCAGCAAGGGACAGAGCTCTGGGGCCAACGTCCTGACTTTC. It encodes CASKGQSSGANVLTF.